One and the same sample provided the 22 T cell receptor beta chains below, sequenced in a study of regulatory T cells in long-lasting Graves disease (dated by TCRdb to 2020 to 2022). To prepare the library, multiplex PCR was applied. The sequencer was an Illumina HiSeq 4000. To build TCR beta libraries, CDR3 regions were amplified by Arm-PCR using iRepertoire HTBI primers. The public reads were run again by TCRdb, first through fastp at Q25 and then through MiXCR, and only productive beta chains were kept. A single entry per CDR3 protein holds the most common genes and DNA from its merged rows. This sample holds 580,000 or so distinct CDR3 sequences; 15% to 20% were observed only once. The ten largest clones take up about 11% of the sample. In light of the paper, this sample's time point label describes: newly diagnosed GD, antithyroid drugs for less than 3 months. RNA was extracted from PBMCs in TRIzol for both TCR sequencing and RNA sequencing.

These records were also assigned to another study, of T cells in Graves' hyperthyroidism and ophthalmopathy.

Source: peripheral blood mononuclear cells (PBMCs), taken at new diagnosis, from a patient treated with antithyroid drugs. The origin of the receptors is a man younger than 35 with Graves disease. Donor details come from another sample of the same person, matched by shared clones.

This clonotype occurred many times. The gene calls are TRBV5-1 and TRBJ2-5; perhaps TRBD1 as D (6 bases). V was pared by 0 bases and J by 4 bases, with 19 bases between. Germline V lookup: CDR1 SGHRS, CDR2 YFSETQ. CDR3 length: 17 amino acids. The CDR3 sequence: CASSLEVAAGRGETQYF. CDR3 nucleotides: TGCGCCAGCAGCTTGGAAGTCGCGGCTGGCAGGGGAGAGACCCAGTACTTC.

The chain recombines TRBV5-1 with TRBJ2-7, with a weak D call TRBD1 (5 bases). The CDR3 consists of 14 residues. V was clipped by 5 bases and J by 0 bases, with 12 bases between them. CDR1 and CDR2 (germline): SGHRS, YFSETQ. CDR3 sequence reads: CASRTDPASYEQYF. The CDR3 nucleotides are TGCGCCAGCAGGACAGACCCCGCCTCCTACGAGCAGTACTTC.

In this sample, this clonotype turned up many times. The chain has TRBV28 and TRBJ1-3; the D gene is possibly TRBD1 (5 bases). V lost 4 bases to trimming and J lost 4 bases, with 17 bases between them. The CDR3 is made up of 16 amino acids. Germline V gene sequence: CDR1 MDHEN, CDR2 SYDVKM. CDR3 residues: CASSSSGFRGGNTIYF. Here the CDR3 DNA reads TGTGCCAGCAGTTCTTCAGGGTTTCGAGGCGGAAACACCATATATTTT.

This clonotype appeared a few times. V gene TRBV9 combines with J gene TRBJ2-7; TRBD2 matches at 7 bases. Germline V lookup: CDR1 SGDLS, CDR2 YYNGEE. The J segment lost 9 bases and the V segment lost 4 bases, leaving 10 bases of the junction unmatched. The CDR3 length is 13 residues. The CDR3, as DNA: TGTGCCAGCAGCCCGACATTTCTAGCGGTGCAGTACTTC. As protein: CASSPTFLAVQYF.

The chain couples TRBV20-1 to TRBJ2-3; 9 nucleotides align to TRBD2. The V segment lost 1 base and the J segment 1 base; nucleotides outside the gene matches: 6. The CDR3 covers 16 residues. The germline V gene encodes CDR1 DFQATT and CDR2 SNEGSKA (reference sequence). The CDR3 sequence: CSARVRAGGRTDTQYF. The CDR3 DNA sequence: TGCAGTGCTAGAGTCCGCGCGGGAGGGCGCACAGATACGCAGTATTTT.

The sample holds a few counts of this clonotype. This chain links TRBV28 with TRBJ2-1; TRBD2 might be the D (5 bases). With 7 bases removed from V and 0 bases from J, the gap between germline ends came to 7 bases. CDR3 length: 13 amino acids. CDR1 and CDR2 from the germline V gene are MDHEN and SYDVKM. CDR3 in DNA: TGTGCCAGCAACGCGGGCTCCTACAATGAGCAGTTCTTC. It translates to CASNAGSYNEQFF.

This clonotype was recorded many times. J is TRBJ2-3 and V is TRBV5-1; 8 nucleotides match TRBD1. V was clipped by 5 bases and J by 2 bases; unmatched bases: 7. CDR1 and CDR2 from the germline V gene are SGHRS and YFSETQ. This CDR3 region has 15 residues. CDR3 bases: TGCGCCAGCAGTCCCGACAGGGGAATCACAGATACGCAGTATTTT. This encodes CASSPDRGITDTQYF.

This clonotype turned up a few times. The chain links TRBV4-1 to TRBJ2-7, with 13 bases lining up with TRBD2. The V and J ends lost 1 base and 4 bases, in that order; junction bases with no gene match: 4. Germline CDR1 reads MGHRA; CDR2 reads YSYEKL. This CDR3 region has 16 residues. CDR3 in DNA: TGCGCCAGCAGCCAAGGGACTAGCGGGAGTGATTACGAGCAGTACTTC. It is translated as CASSQGTSGSDYEQYF.

This clonotype was observed a few times. The chain joins TRBV3-1 to TRBJ2-1, with TRBD2 matching over 12 bases. The CDR3 has 16 amino acids. Germline CDR1 is LGHDT and CDR2 is YNNKEL (reference sequence). Trimming at V came to 4 bases and at J to 3 bases, leaving 4 bases not matched to a gene. The CDR3 nucleotides read TGTGCCAGCAGCCCTAGACTAGCGGGAGACTACAATGAGCAGTTCTTC. As protein: CASSPRLAGDYNEQFF.

This clonotype was recorded many times. V is TRBV20-1 and J is TRBJ2-7, with 8 nucleotides matching TRBD1. Germline trimming cut 6 bases from V and 7 bases from J; bases unmatched to any gene: 14. The V gene's germline CDR1 is DFQATT and CDR2 SNEGSKA (reference sequence). CDR3 length: 14 residues. The CDR3 reads CSAPKGQGAREQYF. CDR3 DNA sequence: TGCAGTGCCCCGAAGGGGCAGGGGGCTCGGGAGCAGTACTTC.

This clonotype has a count of ten or more. The genes are TRBV6-1 and TRBJ1-1; no clear D gene. The CDR3 spans 14 residues. V was pared by 7 bases and J by 0 bases, with 12 bases between. The germline gives CDR1 MNHNS, CDR2 SASEGT. CDR3 protein: CASISGLMNTEAFF. The CDR3 DNA sequence: TGTGCCAGCATCTCGGGCCTTATGAACACTGAAGCTTTCTTT.

The sample holds many counts of this clonotype. This rearrangement joins TRBV3-1 to TRBJ2-1; 7 nucleotides align to TRBD1. V shed 0 bases and J 6 bases; nucleotides not matched to a gene: 8. Per the germline V gene, CDR1 is LGHDT and CDR2 is YNNKEL (reference sequence). There are 16 residues in the CDR3. CDR3 in DNA: TGTGCCAGCAGCCAAGAAAGGGGGCGGTTTGTCAATGAGCAGTTCTTC. This codes for CASSQERGRFVNEQFF.

This clonotype was detected only a few times. The genes are TRBV10-1 and TRBJ2-5; 9 nucleotides agree with TRBD2. CDR1 and CDR2 (germline): WNHNN, SYGVQD (reference sequence). CDR3 size: 14 residues. V shed 9 bases and J 2 bases; nucleotides not matched to a gene: 7. The CDR3, as DNA: TGCGCCAGAGTTAGCGGGAGTGGTCAAGAGACCCAGTACTTC. Protein sequence: CARVSGSGQETQYF.

J is TRBJ1-2 and V is TRBV25-1, with 7 bases matching TRBD1. J was trimmed by 8 bases and V by 7 bases; bases with no gene match: 13. CDR1 is MGHDK, CDR2 SYGVNS, per germline. CDR3 length: 14 residues. The CDR3 DNA is TGTGCCAGCAAAGACCGGGACAGACCTCTGGGCTACACCTTC. This sequence encodes CASKDRDRPLGYTF.

This clonotype was observed many times. The chain is built from TRBV7-9 and TRBJ2-7; possibly TRBD2 for D (6 bases). Germline V gives CDR1 SEHNR, CDR2 FQNEAQ (reference sequence). The ends were cut back, 1 base at V and 0 bases at J, with 25 bases in the middle. This CDR3 has 20 amino acids. CDR3 region: CASSLELTAGGDSYSYEQYF. The CDR3 DNA reads as TGTGCCAGCAGCTTAGAATTAACAGCCGGAGGGGACTCCTACTCCTACGAGCAGTACTTC.

This clonotype appeared many times. V gene TRBV11-2 combines with J gene TRBJ2-7; 13 bases fit TRBD2. V shed 4 bases, J shed 3 bases, and the junction held 3 bases outside the gene matches. The V gene's germline CDR1 is SGHAT and CDR2 FQNNGV. The CDR3 spans 15 residues. CDR3 residues: CASSSRTSGSYEQYF. The CDR3 coding sequence is TGTGCCAGCAGCTCTCGGACTAGCGGGAGCTACGAGCAGTACTTC.

This clonotype was observed a few times. CDR3 region: CASSYYGAYANEQFF. Here the CDR3 DNA reads TGTGCCAGCAGCTATTATGGGGCTTATGCCAATGAGCAGTTCTTC. This chain uses TRBV11-2 with TRBJ2-1; D is perhaps TRBD1 (5 bases). The V gene's germline CDR1 is SGHAT and CDR2 FQNNGV. The CDR3 is made up of 15 amino acids. Deletions cut 4 bases from V and 6 bases from J, with 16 bases between.

About this clonotype: A read error may be the cause here, since a much bigger clone is one base away. V gene TRBV18 combines with J gene TRBJ2-2; the D gene is possibly TRBD1 (5 bases). Germline V CDR1 and CDR2: KGHSH, LQKENI. The CDR3 length is 14 residues. Trimming took off 5 bases at V and 5 bases at J, with 12 bases between the two ends. The CDR3 is CASSSKGRTGELFF. For the CDR3, the DNA is TGTGCCAGCTCAAGCAAGGGGCGGACCGGGGAGCTGTTTTTT.

This clonotype was counted ten times or more. V usage is TRBV6-1 and J usage is TRBJ2-3; D gene unclear. Germline V CDR1 and CDR2: MNHNS, SASEGT. Trimming took off 7 bases at V and 1 base at J, with 12 bases between the two ends. This CDR3 contains 14 residues. The CDR3 sequence is CASKKTWGTDTQYF. CDR3 nucleotide sequence: TGTGCCAGCAAAAAGACATGGGGCACAGATACGCAGTATTTT.

Remarks on this clonotype: This sequence may be a read error, since a much larger clone differs from it by one base. This chain uses TRBV27 with TRBJ2-3; TRBD1 aligns across 8 bases. The better agreement between TRBJ2-5 and the DNA end casts doubt on the J call. Germline V gene data show CDR1 as MNHEY and CDR2 as SMNVEV (reference sequence). This CDR3 has 14 residues. CDR3 region: CASCRTGFVETQYF. DNA of the CDR3: TGTGCCAGCTGCAGGACAGGGTTCGTGGAGACCCAGTACTTC.

This clonotype has ten or more counts. CDR3 sequence (DNA): TGTGCCAGCAGCTTAGTTACGAGGCACACTGAAGCTTTCTTT. It is translated as CASSLVTRHTEAFF. J is TRBJ1-1 and V is TRBV7-9; no clear D. Germline V gives CDR1 SEHNR, CDR2 FQNEAQ (reference sequence). The length of the CDR3 is 14 residues. The V end lost 1 base, the J end lost 3 bases, and 9 bases lay between the germline ends.

This clonotype occurred many times. The chain recombines TRBV5-1 with TRBJ2-1; tentatively, D is TRBD2 (6 bases). V was clipped by 0 bases and J by 0 bases, with 10 bases between them. Germline V lookup: CDR1 SGHRS, CDR2 YFSETQ. This CDR3 is 16 amino acids long. The CDR3 DNA follows: TGCGCCAGCAGCTTGGGGCTAGCGAGCTCCTACAATGAGCAGTTCTTC. Translating gives CASSLGLASSYNEQFF.